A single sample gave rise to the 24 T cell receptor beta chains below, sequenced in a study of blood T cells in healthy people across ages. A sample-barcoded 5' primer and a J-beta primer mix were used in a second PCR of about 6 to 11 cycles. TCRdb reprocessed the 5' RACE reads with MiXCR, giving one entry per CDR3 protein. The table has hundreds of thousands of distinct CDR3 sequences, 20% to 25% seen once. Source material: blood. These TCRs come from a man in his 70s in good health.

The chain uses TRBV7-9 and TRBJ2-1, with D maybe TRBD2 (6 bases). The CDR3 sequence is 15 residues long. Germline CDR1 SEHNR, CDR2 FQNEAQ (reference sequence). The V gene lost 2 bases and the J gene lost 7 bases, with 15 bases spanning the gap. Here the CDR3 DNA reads TGTGCCAGCAGCTTAATGGGGGGTAAGGGTAATGAGCAGTTCTTC. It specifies CASSLMGGKGNEQFF.

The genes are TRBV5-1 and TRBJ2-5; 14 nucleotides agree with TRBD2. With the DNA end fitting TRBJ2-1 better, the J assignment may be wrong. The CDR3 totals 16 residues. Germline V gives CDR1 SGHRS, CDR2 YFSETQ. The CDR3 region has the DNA TGCGCCAGCAAAACCTCGGGACTAGCGGGAGTGGGGGAGCAGTTCTTC. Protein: CASKTSGLAGVGEQFF.

CDR3 nucleotide sequence: TGTGCCAGCAGCCTCCGGGCGTCAGGTGGCTACACCTTC. This encodes CASSLRASGGYTF. This chain uses TRBV3-1 with TRBJ1-2; D gene unclear. V was trimmed by 4 bases and J by 7 bases, leaving 13 bases between them. This CDR3 region has 13 residues. Germline CDR1 and CDR2: LGHDT and YNNKEL (reference sequence).

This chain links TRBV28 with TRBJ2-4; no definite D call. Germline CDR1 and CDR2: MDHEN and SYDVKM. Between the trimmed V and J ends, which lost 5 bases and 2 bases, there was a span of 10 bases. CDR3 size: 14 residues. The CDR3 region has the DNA TGTGCCAGCAGTCCTGTTTTCCCCAAAAACATTCAGTACTTC. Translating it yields CASSPVFPKNIQYF.

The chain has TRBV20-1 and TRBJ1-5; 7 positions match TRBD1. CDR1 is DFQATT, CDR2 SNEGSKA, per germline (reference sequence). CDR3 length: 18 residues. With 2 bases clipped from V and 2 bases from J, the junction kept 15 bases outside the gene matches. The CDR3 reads CSARHEAGGVNGNQPQHF. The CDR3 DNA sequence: TGCAGTGCTAGACACGAGGCAGGGGGAGTAAATGGCAATCAGCCCCAGCATTTT.

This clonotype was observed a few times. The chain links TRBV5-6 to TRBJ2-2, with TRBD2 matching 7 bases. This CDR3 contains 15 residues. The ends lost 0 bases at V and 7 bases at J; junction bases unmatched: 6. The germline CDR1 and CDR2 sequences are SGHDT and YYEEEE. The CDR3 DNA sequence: TGTGCCAGCAGCTTGGGCGGGAGTTTTGGCGGGGAGCTGTTTTTT. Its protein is CASSLGGSFGGELFF.

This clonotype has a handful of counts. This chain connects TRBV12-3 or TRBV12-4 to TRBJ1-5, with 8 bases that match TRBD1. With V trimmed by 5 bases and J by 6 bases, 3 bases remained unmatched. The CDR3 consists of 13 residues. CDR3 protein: CASSIQGGQPQHF. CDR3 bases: TGTGCCAGCAGTATACAGGGGGGTCAGCCCCAGCATTTT.

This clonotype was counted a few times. For the CDR3, the DNA is TGTGCCAGCAGCTTAGGTGTCAAAACCTACGAGCAGTACTTC. Its protein product is CASSLGVKTYEQYF. The rearrangement uses TRBV7-9 and TRBJ2-7; D remains ambiguous. CDR3 length equals 14 residues. The ends were cut back, 1 base at V and 2 bases at J, with 9 bases in the middle. Germline V gene lookup returns CDR1 SEHNR and CDR2 FQNEAQ (reference sequence).

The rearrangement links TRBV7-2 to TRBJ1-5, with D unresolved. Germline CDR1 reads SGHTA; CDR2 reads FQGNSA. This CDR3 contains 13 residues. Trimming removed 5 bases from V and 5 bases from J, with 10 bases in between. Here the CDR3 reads CASSVRGDQPQHF. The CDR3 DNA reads TGTGCCAGCAGCGTCCGGGGAGATCAGCCCCAGCATTTT. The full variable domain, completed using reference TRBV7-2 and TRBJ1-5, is GAGVSQSPSNKVTEKGKDVELRCDPISGHTALYWYRQSLGQGLEFLIYFQGNSAPDKSGLPSDRFSAERTGGSVSTLTIQRTQQEDSAVYLCASSVRGDQPQHFGDGTRLSIL.

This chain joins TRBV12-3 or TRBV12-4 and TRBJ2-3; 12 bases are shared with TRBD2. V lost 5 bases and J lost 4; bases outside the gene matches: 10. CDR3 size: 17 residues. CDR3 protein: CASSRLAGAEGPDTQYF. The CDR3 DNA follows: TGTGCCAGCAGTCGACTAGCGGGGGCAGAGGGGCCAGATACGCAGTATTTT.

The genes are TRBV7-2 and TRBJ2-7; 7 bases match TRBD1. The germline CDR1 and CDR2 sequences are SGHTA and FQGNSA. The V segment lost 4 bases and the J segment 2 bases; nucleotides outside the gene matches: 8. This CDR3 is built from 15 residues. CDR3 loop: CASSSIETGTYEQYF. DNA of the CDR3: TGTGCCAGCAGCTCGATAGAGACAGGGACCTACGAGCAGTACTTC.

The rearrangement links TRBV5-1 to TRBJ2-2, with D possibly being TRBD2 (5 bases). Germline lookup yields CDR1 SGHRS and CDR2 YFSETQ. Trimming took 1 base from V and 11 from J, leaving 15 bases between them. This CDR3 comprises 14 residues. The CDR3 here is CASSLRTDRGELFF. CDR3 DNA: TGCGCCAGCAGCTTGAGGACGGACCGGGGAGAGCTGTTTTTT.

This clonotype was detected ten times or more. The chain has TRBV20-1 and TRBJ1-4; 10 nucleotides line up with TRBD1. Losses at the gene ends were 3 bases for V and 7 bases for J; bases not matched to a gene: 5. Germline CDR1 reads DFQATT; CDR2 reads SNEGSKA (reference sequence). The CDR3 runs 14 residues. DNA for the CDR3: TGCAGTGCTAGCGGGACAGGGGAAGGTGAAAAACTGTTTTTT. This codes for CSASGTGEGEKLFF.

The DNA of the CDR3 is TGTGCCAGCAGCTTAAATGCCATCGGATACAATGAGCAGTTCTTC. Protein product: CASSLNAIGYNEQFF. The chain joins TRBV7-3 to TRBJ2-1; D is unclear. Trimming cost V 1 base and J 4 bases, with 11 bases left between them. CDR1 is SGHTA, CDR2 FQGTGA, per germline. CDR3 size: 15 residues.

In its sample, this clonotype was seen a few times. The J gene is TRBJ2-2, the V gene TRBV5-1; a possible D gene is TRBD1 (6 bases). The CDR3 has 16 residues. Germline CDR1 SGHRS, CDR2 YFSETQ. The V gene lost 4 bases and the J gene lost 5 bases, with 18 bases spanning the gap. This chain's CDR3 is CASSQGSTGPTGELFF. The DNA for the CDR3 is TGCGCCAGCAGCCAGGGGTCTACGGGCCCAACCGGGGAGCTGTTTTTT. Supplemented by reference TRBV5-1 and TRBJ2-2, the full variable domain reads KAGVTQTPRYLIKTRGQQVTLSCSPISGHRSVSWYQQTPGQGLQFLFEYFSETQRNKGNFPGRFSGRQFSNSRSEMNVSTLELGDSALYLCASSQGSTGPTGELFFGEGSRLTVL.

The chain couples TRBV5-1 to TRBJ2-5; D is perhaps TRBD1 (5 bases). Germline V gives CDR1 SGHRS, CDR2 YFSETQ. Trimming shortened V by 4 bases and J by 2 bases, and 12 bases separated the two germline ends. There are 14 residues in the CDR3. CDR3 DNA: TGCGCCAGCAGCGTGGACAAGACACAAGAGACCCAGTACTTC. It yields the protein CASSVDKTQETQYF.

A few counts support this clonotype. CDR3 nucleotide sequence: TGTGCCAGCAGTGAGACCAAAATGGACAGAGGGTGGCTGAGGGGAGAAACCCAGTACTTC. Translation gives CASSETKMDRGWLRGETQYF. The chain has TRBV25-1 and TRBJ2-5, with D possibly matching TRBD1 (6 bases). V was cut by 3 bases and J by 8 bases, with 34 bases left in between. The germline gives CDR1 MGHDK, CDR2 SYGVNS. CDR3 size: 20 residues.

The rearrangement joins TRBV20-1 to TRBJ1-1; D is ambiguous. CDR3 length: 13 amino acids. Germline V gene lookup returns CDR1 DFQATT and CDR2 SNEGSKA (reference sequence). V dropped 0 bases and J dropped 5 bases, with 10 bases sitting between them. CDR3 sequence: CSARDDQETEAFF. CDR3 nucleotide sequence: TGCAGTGCTAGAGATGACCAGGAGACTGAAGCTTTCTTT.

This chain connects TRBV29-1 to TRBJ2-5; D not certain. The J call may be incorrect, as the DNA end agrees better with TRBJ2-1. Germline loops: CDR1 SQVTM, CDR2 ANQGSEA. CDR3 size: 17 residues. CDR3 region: CSVEDRSGRVSFYEQFF. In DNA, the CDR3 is TGCAGCGTTGAAGATCGCTCCGGAAGGGTGTCCTTCTATGAGCAGTTCTTC.

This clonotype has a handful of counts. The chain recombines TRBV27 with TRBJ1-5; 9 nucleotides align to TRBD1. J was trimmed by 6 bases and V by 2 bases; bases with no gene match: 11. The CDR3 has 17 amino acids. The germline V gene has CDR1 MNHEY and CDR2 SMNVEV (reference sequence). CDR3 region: CASSLTAGQGIVQPQHF. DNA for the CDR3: TGTGCCAGCAGTTTAACCGCGGGACAGGGTATCGTTCAGCCCCAGCATTTT.

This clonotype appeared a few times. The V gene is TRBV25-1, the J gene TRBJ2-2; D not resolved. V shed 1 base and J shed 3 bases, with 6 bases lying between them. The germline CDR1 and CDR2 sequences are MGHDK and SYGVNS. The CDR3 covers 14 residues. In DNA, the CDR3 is TGTGCCAGCAGTGAATTGCGGTACACCGGGGAGCTGTTTTTT. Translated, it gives CASSELRYTGELFF.

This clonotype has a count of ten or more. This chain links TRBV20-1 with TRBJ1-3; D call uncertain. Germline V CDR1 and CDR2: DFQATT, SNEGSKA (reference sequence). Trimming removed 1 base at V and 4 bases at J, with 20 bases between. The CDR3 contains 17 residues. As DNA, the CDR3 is TGCAGTGCTAGAGTCCGGGAGGAGTTGAGTTCGGGAAACACCATATATTTT. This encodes CSARVREELSSGNTIYF.

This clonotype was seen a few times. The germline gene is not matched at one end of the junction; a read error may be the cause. This chain's CDR3 is CASSQAPTEHLF. In DNA, the CDR3 is TGTGCCAGCAGCCAAGCTCCGACAGAGCACCTCTTC. The J gene is TRBJ1-2, the V gene TRBV3-1, with D tentatively TRBD1 (5 bases). There are 12 residues in the CDR3. The germline CDR1 and CDR2 sequences are LGHDT and YNNKEL (reference sequence).

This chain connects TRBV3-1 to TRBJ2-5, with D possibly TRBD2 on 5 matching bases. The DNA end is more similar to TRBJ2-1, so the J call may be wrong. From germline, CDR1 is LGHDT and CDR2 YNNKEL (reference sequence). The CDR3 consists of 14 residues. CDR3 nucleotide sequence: TGTGCCAGCAGCCACCCCGGGGTTTACAATGAGCAGTTCTTC. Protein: CASSHPGVYNEQFF.